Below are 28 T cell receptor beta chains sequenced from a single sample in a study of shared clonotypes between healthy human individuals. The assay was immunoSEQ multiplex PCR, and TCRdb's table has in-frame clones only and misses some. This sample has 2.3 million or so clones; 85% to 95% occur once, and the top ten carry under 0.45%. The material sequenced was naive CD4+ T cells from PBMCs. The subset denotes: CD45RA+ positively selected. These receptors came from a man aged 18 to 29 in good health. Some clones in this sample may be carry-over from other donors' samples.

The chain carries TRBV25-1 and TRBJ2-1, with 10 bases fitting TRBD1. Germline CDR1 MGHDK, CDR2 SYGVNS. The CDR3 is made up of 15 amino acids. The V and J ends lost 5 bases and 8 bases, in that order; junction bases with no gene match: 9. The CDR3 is CASSIRGQGYDEQFF. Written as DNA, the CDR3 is TGTGCCAGCAGTATACGGGGACAGGGGTATGATGAGCAGTTCTTC.

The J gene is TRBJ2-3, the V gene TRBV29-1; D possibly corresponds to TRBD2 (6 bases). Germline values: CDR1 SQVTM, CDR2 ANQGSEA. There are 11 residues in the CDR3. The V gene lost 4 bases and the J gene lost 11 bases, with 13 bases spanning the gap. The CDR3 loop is CSVVRGGEQYF. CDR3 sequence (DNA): TGCAGCGTTGTTCGAGGCGGGGAGCAGTATTTT.

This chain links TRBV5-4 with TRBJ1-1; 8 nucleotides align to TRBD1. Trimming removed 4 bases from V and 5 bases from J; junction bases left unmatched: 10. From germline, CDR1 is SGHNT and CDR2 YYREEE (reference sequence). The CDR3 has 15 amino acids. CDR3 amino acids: CASSHAGTGRTEAFF. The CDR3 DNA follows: TGTGCCAGCAGCCATGCCGGGACAGGTCGGACTGAAGCTTTCTTT.

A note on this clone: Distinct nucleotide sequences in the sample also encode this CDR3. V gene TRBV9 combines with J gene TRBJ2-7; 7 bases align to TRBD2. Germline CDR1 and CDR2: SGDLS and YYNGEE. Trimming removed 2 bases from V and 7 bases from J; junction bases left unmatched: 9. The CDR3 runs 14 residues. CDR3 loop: CASSVASGRGEQYF. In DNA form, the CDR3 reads TGTGCCAGCAGCGTTGCTAGCGGCCGGGGAGAGCAGTACTTC. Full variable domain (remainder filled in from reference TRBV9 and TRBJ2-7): DSGVTQTPKHLITATGQRVTLRCSPRSGDLSVYWYQQSLDQGLQFLIQYYNGEERAKGNILERFSAQQFPDLHSELNLSSLELGDSALYFCASSVASGRGEQYFGPGTRLTVT.

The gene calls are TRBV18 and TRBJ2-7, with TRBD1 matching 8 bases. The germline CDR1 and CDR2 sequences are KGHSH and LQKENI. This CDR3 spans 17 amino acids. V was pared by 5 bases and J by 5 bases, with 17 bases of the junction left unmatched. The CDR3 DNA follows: TGTGCCAGCTCAAGAGGCCCCTCGGACAGGGTTGTGAACGAGCAGTACTTC. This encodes CASSRGPSDRVVNEQYF.

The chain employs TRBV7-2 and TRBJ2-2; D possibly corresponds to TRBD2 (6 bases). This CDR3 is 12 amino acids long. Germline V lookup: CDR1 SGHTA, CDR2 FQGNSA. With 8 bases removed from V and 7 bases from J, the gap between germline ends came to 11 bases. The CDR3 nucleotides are TGTGCCAGCCGGGAGCGGGTCGGGGAGCTGTTTTTT. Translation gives CASRERVGELFF.

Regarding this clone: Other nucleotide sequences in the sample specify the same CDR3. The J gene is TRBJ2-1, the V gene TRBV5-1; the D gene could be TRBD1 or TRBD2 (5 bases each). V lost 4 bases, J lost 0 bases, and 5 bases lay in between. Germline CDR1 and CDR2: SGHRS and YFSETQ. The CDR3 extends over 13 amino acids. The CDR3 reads CASSGGSYNEQFF. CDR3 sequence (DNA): TGCGCCAGCAGCGGGGGCTCCTACAATGAGCAGTTCTTC.

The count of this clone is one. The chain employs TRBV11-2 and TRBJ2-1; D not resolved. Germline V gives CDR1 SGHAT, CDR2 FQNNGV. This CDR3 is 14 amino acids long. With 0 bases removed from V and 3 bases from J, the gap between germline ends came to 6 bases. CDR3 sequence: CASSLEPGYNEQFF. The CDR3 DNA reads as TGTGCCAGCAGCTTAGAACCGGGCTACAATGAGCAGTTCTTC.

CDR3 DNA sequence: TGTGCCAGTCAGGAAACCCATCAGCCCCAGCATTTT. As protein: CASQETHQPQHF. J is TRBJ1-5 and V is TRBV28; D not resolved. This CDR3 has 12 residues. V was trimmed by 9 bases and J by 5 bases, leaving 11 bases between them. Germline V lookup: CDR1 MDHEN, CDR2 SYDVKM.

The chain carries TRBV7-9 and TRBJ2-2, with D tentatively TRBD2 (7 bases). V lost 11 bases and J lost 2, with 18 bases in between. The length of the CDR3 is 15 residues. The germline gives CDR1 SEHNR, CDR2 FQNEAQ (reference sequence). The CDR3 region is CAAFRGGGNTGELFF. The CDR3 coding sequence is TGTGCCGCCTTTCGGGGCGGGGGCAACACCGGGGAGCTGTTTTTT.

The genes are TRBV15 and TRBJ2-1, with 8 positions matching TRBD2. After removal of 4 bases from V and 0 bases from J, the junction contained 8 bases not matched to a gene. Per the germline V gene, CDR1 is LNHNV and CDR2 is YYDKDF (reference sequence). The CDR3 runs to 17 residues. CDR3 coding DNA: TGTGCCACCAGCAAGGGACTAGGGCCAAACTCCTACAATGAGCAGTTCTTC. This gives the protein CATSKGLGPNSYNEQFF.

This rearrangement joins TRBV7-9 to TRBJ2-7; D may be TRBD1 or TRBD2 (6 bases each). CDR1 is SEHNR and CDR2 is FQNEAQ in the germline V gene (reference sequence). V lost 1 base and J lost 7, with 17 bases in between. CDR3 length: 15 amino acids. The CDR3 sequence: CASSLGGGGIREQYF. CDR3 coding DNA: TGTGCCAGCAGCTTAGGCGGAGGGGGGATACGGGAGCAGTACTTC.

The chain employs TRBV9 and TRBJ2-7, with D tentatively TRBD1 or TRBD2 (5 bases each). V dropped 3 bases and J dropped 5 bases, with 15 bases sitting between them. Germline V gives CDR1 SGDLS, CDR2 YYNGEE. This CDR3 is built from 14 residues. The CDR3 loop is CASSATGAGNEQYF. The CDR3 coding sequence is TGTGCCAGCAGCGCAACCGGGGCCGGAAACGAGCAGTACTTC.

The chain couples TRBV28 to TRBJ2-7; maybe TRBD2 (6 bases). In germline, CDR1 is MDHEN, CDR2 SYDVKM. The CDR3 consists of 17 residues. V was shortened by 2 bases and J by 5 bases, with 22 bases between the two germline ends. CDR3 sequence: CASSLVGGARSGHEQYF. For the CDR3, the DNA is TGTGCCAGCAGTTTAGTCGGAGGGGCTAGGAGCGGCCACGAGCAGTACTTC.

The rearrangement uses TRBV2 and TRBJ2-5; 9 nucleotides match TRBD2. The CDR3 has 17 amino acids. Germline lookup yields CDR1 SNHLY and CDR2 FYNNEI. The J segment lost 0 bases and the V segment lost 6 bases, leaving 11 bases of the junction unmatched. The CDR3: CASREPRGGRDQETQYF. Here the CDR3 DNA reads TGTGCCAGCAGAGAACCTCGGGGCGGGAGGGACCAAGAGACCCAGTACTTC.

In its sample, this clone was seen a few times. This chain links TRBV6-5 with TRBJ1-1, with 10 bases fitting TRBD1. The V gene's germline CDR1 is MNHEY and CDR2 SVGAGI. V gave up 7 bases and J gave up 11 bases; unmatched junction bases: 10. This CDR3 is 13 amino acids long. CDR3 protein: CASIPWTGGGAFF. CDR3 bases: TGTGCCAGCATCCCCTGGACAGGGGGAGGTGCTTTCTTT.

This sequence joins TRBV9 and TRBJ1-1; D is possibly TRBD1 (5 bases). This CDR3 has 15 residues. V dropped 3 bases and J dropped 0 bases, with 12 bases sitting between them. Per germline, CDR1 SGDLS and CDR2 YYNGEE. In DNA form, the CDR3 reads TGTGCCAGCAGCGCAGGGAGTACGATGAACACTGAAGCTTTCTTT. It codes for CASSAGSTMNTEAFF.

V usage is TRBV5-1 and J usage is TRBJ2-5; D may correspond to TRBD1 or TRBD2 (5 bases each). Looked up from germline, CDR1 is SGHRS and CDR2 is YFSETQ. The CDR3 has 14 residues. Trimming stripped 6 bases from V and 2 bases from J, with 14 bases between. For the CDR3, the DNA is TGCGCCAGCACTCAGGGAGTAGGGCAAGAGACCCAGTACTTC. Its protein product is CASTQGVGQETQYF.

The CDR3 nucleotides are TGTGCCAGCAGTTACGAGGCGGGAATGGGAGAGACCCAGTACTTC. Protein sequence: CASSYEAGMGETQYF. This chain joins TRBV6-6 and TRBJ2-5; TRBD2 might be the D (6 bases). This CDR3 has 15 residues. Germline V gene sequence: CDR1 MNHNY, CDR2 SVGAGI (reference sequence). The V gene lost 2 bases and the J gene lost 4 bases, with 14 bases spanning the gap.

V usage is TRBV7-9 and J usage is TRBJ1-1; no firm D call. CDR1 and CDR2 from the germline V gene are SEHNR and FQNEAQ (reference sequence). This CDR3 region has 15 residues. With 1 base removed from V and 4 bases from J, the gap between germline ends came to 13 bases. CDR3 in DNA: TGTGCCAGCAGCTTAGGGGCGGGAACTTCCACTGAAGCTTTCTTT. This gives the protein CASSLGAGTSTEAFF.

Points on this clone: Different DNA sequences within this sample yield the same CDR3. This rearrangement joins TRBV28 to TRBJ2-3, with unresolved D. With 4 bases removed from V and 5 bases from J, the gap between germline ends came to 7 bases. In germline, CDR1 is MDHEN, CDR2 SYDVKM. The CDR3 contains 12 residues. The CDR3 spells CASSSLRDTQYF. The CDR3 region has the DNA TGTGCCAGCAGTTCCCTCCGAGATACGCAGTATTTT.

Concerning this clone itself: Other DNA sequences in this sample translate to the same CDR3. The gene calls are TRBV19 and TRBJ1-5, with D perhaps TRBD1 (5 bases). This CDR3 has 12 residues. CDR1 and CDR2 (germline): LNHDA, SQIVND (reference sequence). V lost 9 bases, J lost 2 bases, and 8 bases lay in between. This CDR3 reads CASRAGNQPQHF. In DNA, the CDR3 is TGTGCCAGCAGGGCGGGCAATCAGCCCCAGCATTTT. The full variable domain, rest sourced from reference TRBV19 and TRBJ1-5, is DGGITQSPKYLFRKEGQNVTLSCEQNLNHDAMYWYRQDPGQGLRLIYYSQIVNDFQKGDIAEGYSVSREKKESFPLTVTSAQKNPTAFYLCASRAGNQPQHFGDGTRLSIL.

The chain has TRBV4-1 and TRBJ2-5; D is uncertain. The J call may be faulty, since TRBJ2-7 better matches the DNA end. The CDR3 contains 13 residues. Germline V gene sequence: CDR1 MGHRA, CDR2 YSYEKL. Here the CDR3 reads CASSLSLTAEQYF. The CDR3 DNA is TGCGCCAGCAGCCTCTCCCTCACGGCCGAGCAGTACTTC.

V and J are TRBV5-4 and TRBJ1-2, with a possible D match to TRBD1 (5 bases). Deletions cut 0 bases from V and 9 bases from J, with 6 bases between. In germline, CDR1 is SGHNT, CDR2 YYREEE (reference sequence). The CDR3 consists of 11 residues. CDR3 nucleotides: TGTGCCAGCAGCTTGGAGGGGAGCTACACCTTC. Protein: CASSLEGSYTF.

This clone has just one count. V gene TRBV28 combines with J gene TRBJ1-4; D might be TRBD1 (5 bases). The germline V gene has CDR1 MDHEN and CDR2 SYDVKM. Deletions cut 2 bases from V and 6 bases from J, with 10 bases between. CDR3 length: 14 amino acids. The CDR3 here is CASSLERGYEKLFF. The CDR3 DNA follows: TGTGCCAGCAGTTTAGAAAGGGGTTATGAAAAACTGTTTTTT.

Here the CDR3 reads CASSPGGLAGTDTQYF. The CDR3, as DNA: TGCGCCAGCAGCCCCGGGGGGCTAGCGGGCACAGATACGCAGTATTTT. The chain couples TRBV4-1 to TRBJ2-3; D may be TRBD2 (7 bases). The CDR3 totals 16 residues. V was shortened by 4 bases and J by 1 base, with 15 bases between the two germline ends. Germline values: CDR1 MGHRA, CDR2 YSYEKL.

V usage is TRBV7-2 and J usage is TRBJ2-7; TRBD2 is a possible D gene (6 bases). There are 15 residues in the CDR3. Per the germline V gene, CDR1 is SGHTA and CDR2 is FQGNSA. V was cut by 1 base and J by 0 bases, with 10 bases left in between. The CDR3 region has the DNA TGTGCCAGCAGCTTAGAGGGAGGCAGCTCCTACGAGCAGTACTTC. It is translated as CASSLEGGSSYEQYF.

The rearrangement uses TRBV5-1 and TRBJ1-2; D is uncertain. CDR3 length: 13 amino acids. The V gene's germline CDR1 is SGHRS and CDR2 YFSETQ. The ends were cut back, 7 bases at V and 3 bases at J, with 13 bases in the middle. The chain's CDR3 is CASAREGDYGYTF. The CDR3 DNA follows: TGCGCCAGCGCCCGGGAGGGAGACTATGGCTACACCTTC.